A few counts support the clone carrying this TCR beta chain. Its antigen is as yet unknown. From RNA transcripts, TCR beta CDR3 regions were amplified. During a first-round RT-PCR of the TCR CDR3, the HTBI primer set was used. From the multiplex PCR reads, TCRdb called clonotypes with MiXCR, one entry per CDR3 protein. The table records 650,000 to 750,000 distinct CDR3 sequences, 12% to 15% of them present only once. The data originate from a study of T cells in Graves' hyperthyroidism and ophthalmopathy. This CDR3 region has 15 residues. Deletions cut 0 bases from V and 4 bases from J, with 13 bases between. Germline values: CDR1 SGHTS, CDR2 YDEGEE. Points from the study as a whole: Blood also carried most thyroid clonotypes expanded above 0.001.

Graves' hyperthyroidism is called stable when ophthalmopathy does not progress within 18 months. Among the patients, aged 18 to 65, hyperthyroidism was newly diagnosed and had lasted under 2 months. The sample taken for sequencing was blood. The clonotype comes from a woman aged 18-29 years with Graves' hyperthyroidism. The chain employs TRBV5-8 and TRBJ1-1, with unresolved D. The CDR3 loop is CASSLGREIGTEAFF. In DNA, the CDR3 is TGTGCCAGCAGCTTGGGGCGGGAGATCGGCACTGAAGCTTTCTTT.